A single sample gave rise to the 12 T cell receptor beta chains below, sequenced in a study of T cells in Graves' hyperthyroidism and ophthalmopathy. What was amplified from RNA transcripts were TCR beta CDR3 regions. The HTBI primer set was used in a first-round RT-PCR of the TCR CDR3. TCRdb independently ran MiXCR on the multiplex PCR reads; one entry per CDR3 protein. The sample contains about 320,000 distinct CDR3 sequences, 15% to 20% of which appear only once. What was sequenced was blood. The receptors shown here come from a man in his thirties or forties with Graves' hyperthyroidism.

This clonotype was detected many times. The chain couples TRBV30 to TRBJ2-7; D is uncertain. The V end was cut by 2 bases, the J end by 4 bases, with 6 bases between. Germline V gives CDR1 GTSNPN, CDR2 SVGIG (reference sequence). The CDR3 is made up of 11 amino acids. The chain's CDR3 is CAWSKRYEQYF. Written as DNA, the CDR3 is TGTGCCTGGAGTAAGAGGTACGAGCAGTACTTC.

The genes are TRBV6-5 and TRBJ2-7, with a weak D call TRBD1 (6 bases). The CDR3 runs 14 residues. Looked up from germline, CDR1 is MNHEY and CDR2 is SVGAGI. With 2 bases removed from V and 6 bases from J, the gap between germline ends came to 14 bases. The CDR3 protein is CASSYGAGRGEQYF. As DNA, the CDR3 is TGTGCCAGCAGTTACGGGGCAGGCAGGGGCGAGCAGTACTTC.

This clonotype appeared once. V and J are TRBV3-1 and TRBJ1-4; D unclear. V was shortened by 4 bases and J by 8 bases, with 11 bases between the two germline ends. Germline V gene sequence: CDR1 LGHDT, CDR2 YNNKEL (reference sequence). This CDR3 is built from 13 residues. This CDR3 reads CASSLRLGEKLFF. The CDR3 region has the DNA TGTGCCAGCAGCCTAAGATTGGGCGAAAAACTGTTTTTT.

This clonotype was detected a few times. The CDR3 sequence is CSVGRTGTDTDTQYF. The CDR3 DNA follows: TGCAGCGTGGGCAGGACAGGGACGGATACAGATACGCAGTATTTT. The chain uses TRBV29-1 and TRBJ2-3, with 8 positions matching TRBD1. This CDR3 is 15 amino acids long. The ends lost 6 bases at V and 3 bases at J; junction bases unmatched: 11. Germline values: CDR1 SQVTM, CDR2 ANQGSEA.

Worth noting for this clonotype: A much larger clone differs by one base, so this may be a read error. CDR3 nucleotides: TGTGCCAGCAGCCAGTACAAGGATTCCTACGAGCCGTACTTC. Residues: CASSQYKDSYEPYF. This chain links TRBV4-2 with TRBJ2-7; D is undetermined. The CDR3 covers 14 residues. Germline V gene sequence: CDR1 LGHNA, CDR2 YNFKEQ.

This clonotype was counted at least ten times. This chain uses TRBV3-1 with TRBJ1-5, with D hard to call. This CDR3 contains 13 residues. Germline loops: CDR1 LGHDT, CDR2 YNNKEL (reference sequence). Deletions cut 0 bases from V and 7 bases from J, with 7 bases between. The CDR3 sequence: CASSQDDMQPQHF. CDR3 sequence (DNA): TGTGCCAGCAGCCAAGATGACATGCAGCCCCAGCATTTT.

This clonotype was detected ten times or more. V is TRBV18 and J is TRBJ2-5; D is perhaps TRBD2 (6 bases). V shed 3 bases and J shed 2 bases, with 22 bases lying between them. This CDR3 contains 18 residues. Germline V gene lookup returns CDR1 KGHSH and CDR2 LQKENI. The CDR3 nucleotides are TGTGCCAGCTCACCCCTCCCGGGAACGGGAGCAACACAAGAGACCCAGTACTTC. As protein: CASSPLPGTGATQETQYF.

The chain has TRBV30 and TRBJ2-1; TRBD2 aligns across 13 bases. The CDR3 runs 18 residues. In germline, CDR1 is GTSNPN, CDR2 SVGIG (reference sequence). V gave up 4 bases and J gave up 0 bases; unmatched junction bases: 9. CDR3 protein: CAWKAGTSGTSSYNEQFF. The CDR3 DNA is TGTGCCTGGAAGGCCGGGACTAGCGGGACGAGCTCCTACAATGAGCAGTTCTTC.

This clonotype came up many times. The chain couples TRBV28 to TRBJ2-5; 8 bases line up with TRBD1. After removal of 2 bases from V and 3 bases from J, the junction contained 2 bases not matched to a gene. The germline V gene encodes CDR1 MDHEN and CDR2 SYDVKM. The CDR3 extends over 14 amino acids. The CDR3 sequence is CASSLQGAKETQYF. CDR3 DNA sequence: TGTGCCAGCAGTTTACAGGGGGCGAAAGAGACCCAGTACTTC.

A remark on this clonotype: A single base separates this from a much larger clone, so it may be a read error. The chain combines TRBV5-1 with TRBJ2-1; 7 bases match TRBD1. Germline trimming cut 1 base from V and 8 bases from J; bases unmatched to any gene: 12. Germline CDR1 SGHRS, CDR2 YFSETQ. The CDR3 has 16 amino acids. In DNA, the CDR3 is TGCGCCAGCAGCTTGTCACCGGGACAGTTTTACGATGAGCAGTTCTTC. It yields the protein CASSLSPGQFYDEQFF.

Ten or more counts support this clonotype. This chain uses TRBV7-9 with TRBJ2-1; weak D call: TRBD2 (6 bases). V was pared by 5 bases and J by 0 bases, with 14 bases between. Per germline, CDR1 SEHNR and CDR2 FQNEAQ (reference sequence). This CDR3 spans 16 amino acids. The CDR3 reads CASSPVEGDSYNEQFF. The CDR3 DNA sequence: TGTGCCAGCAGCCCGGTGGAGGGAGACTCCTACAATGAGCAGTTCTTC. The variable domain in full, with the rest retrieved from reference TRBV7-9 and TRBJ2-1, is DTGVSQNPRHKITKRGQNVTFRCDPISEHNRLYWYRQTLGQGPEFLTYFQNEAQLEKSRLLSDRFSAERPKGSFSTLEIQRTEQGDSAMYLCASSPVEGDSYNEQFFGPGTRLTVL.

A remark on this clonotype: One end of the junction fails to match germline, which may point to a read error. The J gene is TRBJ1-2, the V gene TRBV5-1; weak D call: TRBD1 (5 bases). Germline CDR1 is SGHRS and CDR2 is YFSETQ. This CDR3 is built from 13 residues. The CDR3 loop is CAGSMKTEYGYTF. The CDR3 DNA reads TGCGCCGGCAGCATGAAGACAGAATATGGCTACACCTTC.